The 28 T cell receptor beta chains presented below share a single source sample, sequenced in a study of radiation and T cells in renal cell carcinoma. Sequencing was performed with immunoSEQ multiplex PCR; in TCRdb, only in-frame clones are kept and a portion is missing. The data hold 10,000 to 12,000 clones, with around 60% observed a single time. Regarding treatment: treatment-naive control, cytoreductive nephrectomy. The sample was tumor tissue, taken from a patient whose treatment was nephrectomy without radiotherapy. These receptors were collected from a middle-aged man with renal cell carcinoma.

The V and J genes are TRBV27 and TRBJ1-2; tentative D call: TRBD1 (5 bases). Trimming took off 5 bases at V and 4 bases at J, with 11 bases between the two ends. Germline lookup yields CDR1 MNHEY and CDR2 SMNVEV (reference sequence). This CDR3 has 13 residues. This CDR3 reads CASSPATGYGYTF. The CDR3 DNA follows: TGTGCCAGCAGTCCCGCCACAGGCTATGGCTACACCTTC.

The chain uses TRBV7-8 and TRBJ2-2, with 12 positions matching TRBD2. Germline CDR1 is SGHVS and CDR2 is FQNEAQ. This CDR3 contains 18 residues. The V and J ends lost 2 bases and 1 base, in that order; junction bases with no gene match: 5. The CDR3 loop reads CASSLRLAGALNTGELFF. CDR3 in DNA: TGTGCCAGCAGCTTAAGACTAGCGGGAGCATTGAACACCGGGGAGCTGTTTTTT.

This clone is judged medium-sized. The chain is built from TRBV19 and TRBJ2-1, with unresolved D. From germline, CDR1 is LNHDA and CDR2 SQIVND (reference sequence). V was cut by 6 bases and J by 5 bases, with 11 bases left in between. The CDR3 totals 13 residues. The CDR3 here is CASSQTQNNEQFF. The CDR3 bases are TGTGCCAGTAGCCAGACCCAAAACAATGAGCAGTTCTTC.

This chain uses TRBV5-4 with TRBJ1-2, with D tentatively TRBD1 (5 bases). The CDR3 has 12 amino acids. The V gene lost 2 bases and the J gene lost 7 bases, with 9 bases spanning the gap. CDR1 is SGHNT, CDR2 YYREEE, per germline (reference sequence). CDR3 bases: TGTGCCAGCAGCTTCGAGGGGTCTGGCTACACCTTC. Translated, it gives CASSFEGSGYTF.

The chain recombines TRBV5-6 with TRBJ1-1, with D unresolved. The germline gives CDR1 SGHDT, CDR2 YYEEEE. The CDR3 consists of 16 residues. V was shortened by 1 base and J by 5 bases, with 18 bases between the two germline ends. Here the CDR3 DNA reads TGTGCCAGCAGCTTGCGGGCCGGACTGGCTAGGACTGAAGCTTTCTTT. Translated: CASSLRAGLARTEAFF.

This clone was detected only a few times. The V gene is TRBV9, the J gene TRBJ2-1; D might be TRBD1 (5 bases). This CDR3 has 14 amino acids. From germline, CDR1 is SGDLS and CDR2 YYNGEE. V was cut by 4 bases and J by 5 bases, with 13 bases left in between. The CDR3 DNA sequence: TGTGCCAGCAGCCCGACGACAGCTCACAATGAGCAGTTCTTC. The encoded protein is CASSPTTAHNEQFF. Combining the CDR3 with reference TRBV9 and TRBJ2-1 gives the whole variable domain DSGVTQTPKHLITATGQRVTLRCSPRSGDLSVYWYQQSLDQGLQFLIQYYNGEERAKGNILERFSAQQFPDLHSELNLSSLELGDSALYFCASSPTTAHNEQFFGPGTRLTVL.

This chain joins TRBV29-1 and TRBJ1-3; a possible D gene is TRBD1 (5 bases). The CDR3 has 13 residues. The V gene's germline CDR1 is SQVTM and CDR2 ANQGSEA. Trimming pared 4 bases from V and 9 bases from J, leaving 16 bases between. Here the CDR3 reads CSVVRVRGVTIYF. As DNA, the CDR3 is TGCAGCGTTGTCAGGGTACGTGGCGTCACCATATATTTT.

The chain couples TRBV27 to TRBJ2-3; no reliable D call. The V end lost 3 bases, the J end lost 0 bases, and 7 bases lay between the germline ends. The germline gives CDR1 MNHEY, CDR2 SMNVEV (reference sequence). This CDR3 is built from 14 residues. This CDR3 is CASSFSPSTDTQYF. CDR3 nucleotides: TGTGCCAGCAGTTTCTCCCCTAGCACAGATACGCAGTATTTT.

The rearrangement joins TRBV5-8 to TRBJ1-2, with TRBD1 identical over 7 bases. From germline, CDR1 is SGHTS and CDR2 YDEGEE. CDR3 length: 14 residues. The trim removed 2 bases at V and 6 bases at J, leaving 7 bases unmatched. CDR3 nucleotides: TGTGCCAGCAGCTTCCTGACAGGGATTCATGGCTACACCTTC. This gives the protein CASSFLTGIHGYTF.

V usage is TRBV11-3 and J usage is TRBJ2-1, with D possibly TRBD1 on 6 matching bases. Germline V gene data show CDR1 as SGHNT and CDR2 as YENEEA. V lost 5 bases, J lost 6 bases, and 23 bases lay in between. CDR3 size: 17 residues. As DNA, the CDR3 is TGTGCCAGCAGCAGAAGCACACAGGGTTGGGGCATCAATGAGCAGTTCTTC. This gives the protein CASSRSTQGWGINEQFF.

By proportion, this clone is medium-sized (0.01 to 0.1%). The chain carries TRBV18 and TRBJ2-5; D uncertain. Trimming took off 3 bases at V and 2 bases at J, with 7 bases between the two ends. This CDR3 comprises 13 residues. The V gene's germline CDR1 is KGHSH and CDR2 LQKENI. The CDR3, as DNA: TGTGCCAGCTCACCTGAGGCGCAAGAGACCCAGTACTTC. This codes for CASSPEAQETQYF.

The chain has TRBV19 and TRBJ2-1; D is perhaps TRBD2 (5 bases). CDR3 size: 14 residues. CDR1 is LNHDA and CDR2 is SQIVND in the germline V gene (reference sequence). V lost 6 bases and J 4 bases, leaving 13 bases between the germline ends. The DNA for the CDR3 is TGTGCCAGTAGCCGGACTGGTATTTACAATGAGCAGTTCTTC. This sequence encodes CASSRTGIYNEQFF.

This clone was found a few times. The chain couples TRBV4-2 to TRBJ2-1, with 7 nucleotides matching TRBD2. Per germline, CDR1 LGHNA and CDR2 YNFKEQ. The CDR3 sequence is 13 residues long. V dropped 3 bases and J dropped 9; count of bases not matched to a gene: 5. The CDR3 spells CASSHGRSLEQFF. In DNA, the CDR3 is TGTGCCAGCAGCCACGGGAGGTCTCTTGAGCAGTTCTTC.

This clone was seen a handful of times. The chain is built from TRBV19 and TRBJ1-4, with 7 bases fitting TRBD1. The germline CDR1 and CDR2 sequences are LNHDA and SQIVND (reference sequence). Trimming took 3 bases from V and 8 from J; bases not matched to a gene: 6. This CDR3 is built from 14 residues. The DNA for the CDR3 is TGTGCCAGTAGTATCGGGCCAGGGGGAGAAAAACTGTTTTTT. It codes for CASSIGPGGEKLFF.

The chain links TRBV11-3 to TRBJ1-1, with 8 bases matching TRBD1. V lost 3 bases to trimming and J lost 7 bases; unmatched junction nucleotides: 10. The CDR3 is 15 residues long. Germline CDR1 SGHNT, CDR2 YENEEA. The DNA for the CDR3 is TGTGCCAGCAGCTTGAACCAGGGGGCAGTTAGTGAAGCTTTCTTT. Translating gives CASSLNQGAVSEAFF.

The CDR3 DNA sequence: TGTGCCAGTAGTATTCGGCCTTATGAAAAACTGTTTTTT. The encoded protein is CASSIRPYEKLFF. The chain links TRBV19 to TRBJ1-4; D remains ambiguous. V dropped 3 bases and J dropped 6 bases, with 8 bases sitting between them. The CDR3 sequence is 13 residues long. The germline CDR1 and CDR2 sequences are LNHDA and SQIVND (reference sequence).

This clone was counted between two and nine times. CDR3 sequence (DNA): TGTGCCAGCAGTCCCAGGGGGGCGACTAATGAAAAACTGTTTTTT. Its protein product is CASSPRGATNEKLFF. The chain joins TRBV6-6 to TRBJ1-4; 7 bases agree with TRBD1. The CDR3 is 15 residues long. Germline V gene lookup returns CDR1 MNHNY and CDR2 SVGAGI (reference sequence). V dropped 5 bases and J dropped 2; count of bases not matched to a gene: 5.

This clone appeared a few times. V usage is TRBV27 and J usage is TRBJ1-1; D gene ambiguous. Between the trimmed V and J ends, which lost 3 bases and 8 bases, there was a span of 13 bases. CDR1 and CDR2 (germline): MNHEY, SMNVEV (reference sequence). This CDR3 has 13 residues. For the CDR3, the DNA is TGTGCCAGCAGTTTTGGGATTTCTTTGGAAGCTTTCTTT. The encoded protein is CASSFGISLEAFF.

In the case of this clone: The final CDR3 position lacks the conserved phenylalanine or tryptophan, pointing to a likely read error. V and J are TRBV4-1 and TRBJ1-2; D remains unclear. Per germline, CDR1 MGHRA and CDR2 YSYEKL. The CDR3 has 14 residues. Trimming pared 0 bases from V and 4 bases from J, leaving 9 bases between. The CDR3 spells CASSQDWLLYGYTS. In DNA form, the CDR3 reads TGCGCCAGCAGCCAAGATTGGCTCCTCTATGGCTACACCTCC.

In this sample, this clone is medium-sized. V usage is TRBV27 and J usage is TRBJ1-5, with 8 bases fitting TRBD1. V lost 2 bases, J lost 5 bases, and 2 bases stayed unmatched. The CDR3 consists of 14 residues. Germline V gives CDR1 MNHEY, CDR2 SMNVEV (reference sequence). This chain's CDR3 is CASSLDRGYQPQHF. CDR3 nucleotide sequence: TGTGCCAGCAGTTTAGACAGGGGATATCAGCCCCAGCATTTT.

This clone rates as medium-sized (0.01 to 0.1%). The chain joins TRBV6-1 to TRBJ1-1; D not certain. The CDR3 contains 15 residues. CDR1 and CDR2 (germline): MNHNS, SASEGT. V lost 7 bases and J lost 1, with 16 bases in between. DNA for the CDR3: TGTGCCAGCACCCGGGTCCCAGATACGAACACTGAAGCTTTCTTT. Its translation: CASTRVPDTNTEAFF.

The chain combines TRBV7-2 with TRBJ2-5; D gene uncertain. The CDR3 spans 15 residues. Germline V gene sequence: CDR1 SGHTA, CDR2 FQGNSA. V lost 3 bases and J lost 3, with 14 bases in between. In nucleotides, the CDR3 is TGTGCCAGCAGCTTGGTGGGCCTCGAGGAAGAGACCCAGTACTTC. It is translated as CASSLVGLEEETQYF.

The chain couples TRBV5-1 to TRBJ2-7, with TRBD2 identical over 15 bases. The germline gives CDR1 SGHRS, CDR2 YFSETQ. The CDR3 contains 19 residues. V was clipped by 0 bases and J by 0 bases; unmatched bases: 7. The CDR3 nucleotides are TGCGCCAGCAGCTTGGAGGCCGGGACTAGCGGGAGGAGCTCCTACGAGCAGTACTTC. Translated, it gives CASSLEAGTSGRSSYEQYF.

In its sample, this clone ranks as medium-sized. The genes are TRBV11-3 and TRBJ2-4; D possibly corresponds to TRBD1 (6 bases). V lost 0 bases, J lost 2 bases, and 11 bases lay in between. CDR1 is SGHNT and CDR2 is YENEEA in the germline V gene. This CDR3 contains 16 residues. The CDR3: CASSLDPTGTKNIQYF. CDR3 bases: TGTGCCAGCAGCTTAGATCCCACAGGGACCAAAAACATTCAGTACTTC.

V usage is TRBV5-1 and J usage is TRBJ2-6; no clear D. The CDR3 consists of 16 residues. Trimming took 4 bases from V and 0 from J, leaving 11 bases between them. Germline V gene sequence: CDR1 SGHRS, CDR2 YFSETQ. CDR3 DNA: TGCGCCAGCAGCCCCTTCGTGGACTCTGGGGCCAACGTCCTGACTTTC. Translating it yields CASSPFVDSGANVLTF.

This clone occurred once. The rearrangement joins TRBV4-3 to TRBJ2-7, with 7 bases that match TRBD2. Germline V gene sequence: CDR1 LGHNA, CDR2 YSLEER. With 2 bases clipped from V and 4 bases from J, the junction kept 5 bases outside the gene matches. CDR3 length: 14 amino acids. CDR3 protein: CASSQFAGEYEQYF. DNA for the CDR3: TGCGCCAGCAGCCAATTTGCGGGAGAGTACGAGCAGTACTTC.

The chain is built from TRBV7-3 and TRBJ2-5; 9 positions agree with TRBD2. The germline gives CDR1 SGHTA, CDR2 FQGTGA. There are 14 residues in the CDR3. The V segment lost 4 bases and the J segment 5 bases; nucleotides outside the gene matches: 5. The CDR3 is CASSSSGIEETQYF. DNA for the CDR3: TGTGCCAGCAGCTCTAGCGGGATCGAGGAGACCCAGTACTTC.

This rearrangement joins TRBV29-1 to TRBJ2-3; the D call may be TRBD1 or TRBD2 (6 bases each). V lost 5 bases, J lost 3 bases, and 12 bases lay in between. The CDR3 has 13 amino acids. The germline V gene has CDR1 SQVTM and CDR2 ANQGSEA. CDR3 nucleotide sequence: TGCAGCGTTATGGGGGGCCAGACAGATACGCAGTATTTT. Translating gives CSVMGGQTDTQYF.